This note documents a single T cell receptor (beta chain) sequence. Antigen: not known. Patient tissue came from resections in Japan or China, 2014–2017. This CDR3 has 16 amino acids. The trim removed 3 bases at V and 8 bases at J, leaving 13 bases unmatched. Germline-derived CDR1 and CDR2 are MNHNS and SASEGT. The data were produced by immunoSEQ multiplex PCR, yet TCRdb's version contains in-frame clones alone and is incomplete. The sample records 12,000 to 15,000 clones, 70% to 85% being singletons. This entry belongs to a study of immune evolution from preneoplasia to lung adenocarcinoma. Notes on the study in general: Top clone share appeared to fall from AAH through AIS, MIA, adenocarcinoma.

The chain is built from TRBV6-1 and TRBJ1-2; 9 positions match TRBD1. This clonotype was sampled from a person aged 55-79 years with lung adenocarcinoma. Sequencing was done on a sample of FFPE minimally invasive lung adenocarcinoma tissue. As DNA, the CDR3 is TGTGCCAGCAGTGACTTCACTACCGGGACAGGGATGGGCTACACCTTC. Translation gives CASSDFTTGTGMGYTF.